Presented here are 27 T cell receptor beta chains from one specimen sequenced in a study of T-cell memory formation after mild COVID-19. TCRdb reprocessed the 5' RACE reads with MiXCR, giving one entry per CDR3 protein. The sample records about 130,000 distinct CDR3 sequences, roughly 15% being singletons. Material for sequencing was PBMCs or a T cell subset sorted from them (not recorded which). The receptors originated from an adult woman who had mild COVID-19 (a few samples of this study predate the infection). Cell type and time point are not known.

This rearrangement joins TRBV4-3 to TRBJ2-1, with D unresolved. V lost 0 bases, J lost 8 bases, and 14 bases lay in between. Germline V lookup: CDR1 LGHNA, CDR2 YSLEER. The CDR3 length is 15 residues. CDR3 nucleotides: TGCGCCAGCAGCCAAGAGGCGCCCCGAAACCATGAGCAGTTCTTC. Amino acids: CASSQEAPRNHEQFF.

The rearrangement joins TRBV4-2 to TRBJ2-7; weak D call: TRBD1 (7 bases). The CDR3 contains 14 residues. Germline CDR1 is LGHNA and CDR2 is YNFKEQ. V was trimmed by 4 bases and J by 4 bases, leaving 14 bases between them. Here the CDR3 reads CASSPGRGAYEQYF. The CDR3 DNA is TGTGCCAGCAGCCCGGGCAGGGGGGCGTACGAGCAGTACTTC.

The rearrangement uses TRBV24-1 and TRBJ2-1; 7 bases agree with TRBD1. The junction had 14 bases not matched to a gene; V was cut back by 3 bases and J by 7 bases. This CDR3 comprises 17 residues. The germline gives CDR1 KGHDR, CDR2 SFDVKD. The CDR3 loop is CATSDGTDRVLQNEQFF. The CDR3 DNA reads TGTGCCACCAGTGATGGGACAGACAGGGTCCTACAGAATGAGCAGTTCTTC.

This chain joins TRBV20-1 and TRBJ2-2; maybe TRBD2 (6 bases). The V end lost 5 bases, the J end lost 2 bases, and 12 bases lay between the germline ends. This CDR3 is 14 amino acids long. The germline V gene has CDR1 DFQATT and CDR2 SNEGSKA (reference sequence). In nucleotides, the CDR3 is TGCAGTGCTGAAACGGGACTCAACACCGGGGAGCTGTTTTTT. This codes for CSAETGLNTGELFF.

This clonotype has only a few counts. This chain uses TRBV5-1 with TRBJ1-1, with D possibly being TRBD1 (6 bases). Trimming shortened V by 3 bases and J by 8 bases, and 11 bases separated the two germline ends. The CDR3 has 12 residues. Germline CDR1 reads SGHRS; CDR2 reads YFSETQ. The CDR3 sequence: CASSSTGIEAFF. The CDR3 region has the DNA TGCGCCAGCAGCTCCACAGGGATCGAAGCTTTCTTT.

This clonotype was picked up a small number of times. The CDR3 region has the DNA TGTGCCAGCAGTCGAACTAGCACAGATACGCAGTATTTT. Residues: CASSRTSTDTQYF. This chain connects TRBV7-3 to TRBJ2-3; unclear D gene. CDR1 and CDR2 (germline): SGHTA, FQGTGA. This CDR3 is 13 amino acids long. Trimming took 6 bases from V and 0 from J, leaving 7 bases between them.

CDR3 amino acids: CASSEFSGVSQTQYF. In DNA form, the CDR3 reads TGTGCCAGCAGTGAATTTTCGGGGGTCTCGCAGACCCAGTACTTC. The gene calls are TRBV25-1 and TRBJ2-5; weak D call: TRBD2 (6 bases). CDR3 size: 15 residues. The germline V and J ends were trimmed by 1 base and 6 bases, with 15 bases remaining between them. The germline CDR1 and CDR2 sequences are MGHDK and SYGVNS.

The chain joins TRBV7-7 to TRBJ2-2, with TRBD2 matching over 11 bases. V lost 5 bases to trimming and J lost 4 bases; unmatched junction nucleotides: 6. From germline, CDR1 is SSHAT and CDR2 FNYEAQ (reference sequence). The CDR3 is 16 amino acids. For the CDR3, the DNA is TGTGCCAGCAGCCGGAGACTAGCGGGGATCACCGGGGAGCTGTTTTTT. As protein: CASSRRLAGITGELFF.

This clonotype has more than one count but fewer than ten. CDR3 in amino acids: CASSLGQGIGGYTF. In DNA form, the CDR3 reads TGTGCCAGCAGCTTAGGACAGGGAATTGGTGGCTACACCTTC. This chain connects TRBV5-6 to TRBJ1-2; TRBD1 agrees at 8 bases. This CDR3 region has 14 residues. The J segment lost 7 bases and the V segment lost 2 bases, leaving 7 bases of the junction unmatched. Germline values: CDR1 SGHDT, CDR2 YYEEEE.

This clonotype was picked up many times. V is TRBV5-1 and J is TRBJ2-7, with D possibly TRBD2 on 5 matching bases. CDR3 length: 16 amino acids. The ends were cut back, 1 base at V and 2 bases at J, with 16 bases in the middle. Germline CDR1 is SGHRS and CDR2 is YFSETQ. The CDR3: CASSLMSGALAYEQYF. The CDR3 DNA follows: TGCGCCAGCAGCTTGATGAGCGGCGCCCTGGCCTACGAGCAGTACTTC.

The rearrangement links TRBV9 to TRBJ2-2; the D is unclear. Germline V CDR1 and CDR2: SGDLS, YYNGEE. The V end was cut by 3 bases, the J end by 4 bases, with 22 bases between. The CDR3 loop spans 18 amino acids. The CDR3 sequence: CASSETLGPRLGTGELFF. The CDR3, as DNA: TGTGCCAGCAGCGAGACCTTGGGCCCAAGGTTGGGCACCGGGGAGCTGTTTTTT.

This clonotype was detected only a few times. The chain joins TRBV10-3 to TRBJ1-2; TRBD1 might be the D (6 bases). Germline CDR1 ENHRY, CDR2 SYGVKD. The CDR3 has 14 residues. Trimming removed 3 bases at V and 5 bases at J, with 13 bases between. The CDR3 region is CAISDGGQGYGYTF. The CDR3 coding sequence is TGTGCCATCAGTGATGGGGGGCAGGGATATGGCTACACCTTC.

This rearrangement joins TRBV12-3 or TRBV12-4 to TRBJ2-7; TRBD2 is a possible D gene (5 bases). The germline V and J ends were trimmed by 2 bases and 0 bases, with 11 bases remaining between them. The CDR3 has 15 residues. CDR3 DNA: TGTGCCAGCAGTTTACGCGCTGGACTCTCCTACGAGCAGTACTTC. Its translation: CASSLRAGLSYEQYF.

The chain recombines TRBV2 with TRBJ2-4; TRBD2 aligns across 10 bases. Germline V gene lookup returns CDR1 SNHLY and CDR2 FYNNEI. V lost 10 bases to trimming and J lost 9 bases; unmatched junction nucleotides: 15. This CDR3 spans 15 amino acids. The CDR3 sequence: CATTRKLAGRGIQYF. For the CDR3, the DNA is TGTGCCACAACCCGTAAACTAGCGGGGCGGGGCATTCAGTACTTC.

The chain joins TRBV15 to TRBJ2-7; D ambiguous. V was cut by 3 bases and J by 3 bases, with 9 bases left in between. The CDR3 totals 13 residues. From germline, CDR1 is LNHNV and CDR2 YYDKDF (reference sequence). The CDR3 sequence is CATSSTEHYEQYF. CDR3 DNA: TGTGCCACCAGCAGCACAGAGCACTACGAGCAGTACTTC.

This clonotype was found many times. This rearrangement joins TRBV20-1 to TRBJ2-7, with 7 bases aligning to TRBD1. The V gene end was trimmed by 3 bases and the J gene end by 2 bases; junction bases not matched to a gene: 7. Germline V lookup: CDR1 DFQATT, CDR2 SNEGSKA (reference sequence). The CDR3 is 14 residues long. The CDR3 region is CSASSWDSPYEQYF. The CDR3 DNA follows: TGCAGTGCTAGTTCTTGGGACAGTCCCTACGAGCAGTACTTC.

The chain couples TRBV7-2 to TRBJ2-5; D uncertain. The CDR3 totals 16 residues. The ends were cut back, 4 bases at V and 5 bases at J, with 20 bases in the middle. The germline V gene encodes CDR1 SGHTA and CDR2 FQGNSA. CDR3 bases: TGTGCCAGCAGCTCGAGGACCAGCCCGGCTGGGGAGACCCAGTACTTC. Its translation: CASSSRTSPAGETQYF.

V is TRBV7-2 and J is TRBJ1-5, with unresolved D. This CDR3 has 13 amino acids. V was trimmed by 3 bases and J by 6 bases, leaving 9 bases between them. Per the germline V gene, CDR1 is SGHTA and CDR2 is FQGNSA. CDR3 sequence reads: CASSFNRGQPQHF. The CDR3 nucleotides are TGTGCCAGCAGCTTCAACCGGGGTCAGCCCCAGCATTTT.

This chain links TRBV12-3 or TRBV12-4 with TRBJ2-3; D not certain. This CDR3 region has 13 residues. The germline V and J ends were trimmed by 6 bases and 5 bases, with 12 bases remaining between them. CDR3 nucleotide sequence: TGTGCCAGCAGGCCCTTTACGGAAGATACGCAGTATTTT. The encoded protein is CASRPFTEDTQYF.

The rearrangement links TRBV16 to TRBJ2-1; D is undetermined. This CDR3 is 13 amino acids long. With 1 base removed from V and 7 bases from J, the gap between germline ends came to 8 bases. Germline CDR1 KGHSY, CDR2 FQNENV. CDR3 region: CASSQWLGNEQFF. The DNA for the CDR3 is TGTGCCAGCAGCCAATGGCTAGGGAATGAGCAGTTCTTC.

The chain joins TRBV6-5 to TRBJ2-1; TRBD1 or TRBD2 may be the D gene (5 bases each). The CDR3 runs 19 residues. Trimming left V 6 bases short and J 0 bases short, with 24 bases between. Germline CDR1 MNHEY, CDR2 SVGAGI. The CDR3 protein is CASRPGTHVILSSYNEQFF. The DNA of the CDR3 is TGTGCCAGCAGACCCGGGACGCACGTCATTTTAAGCTCCTACAATGAGCAGTTCTTC.

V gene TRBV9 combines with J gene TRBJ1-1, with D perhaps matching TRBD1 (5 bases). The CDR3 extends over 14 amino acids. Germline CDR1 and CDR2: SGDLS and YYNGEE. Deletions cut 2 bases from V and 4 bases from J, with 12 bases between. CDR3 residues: CASSVLQESTEAFF. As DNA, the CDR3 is TGTGCCAGCAGCGTTTTACAGGAGAGCACTGAAGCTTTCTTT.

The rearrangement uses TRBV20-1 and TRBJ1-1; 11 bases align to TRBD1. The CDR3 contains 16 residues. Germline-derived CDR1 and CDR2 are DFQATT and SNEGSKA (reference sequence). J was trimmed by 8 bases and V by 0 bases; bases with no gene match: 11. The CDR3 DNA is TGCAGTGCTAGAGAAACCATCGGACAGGGGGCTTCAGAAGCTTTCTTT. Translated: CSARETIGQGASEAFF.

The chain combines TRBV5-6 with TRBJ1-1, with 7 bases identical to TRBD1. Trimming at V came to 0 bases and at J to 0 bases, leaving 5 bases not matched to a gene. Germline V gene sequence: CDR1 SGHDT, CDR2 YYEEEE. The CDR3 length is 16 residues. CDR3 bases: TGTGCCAGCAGCTTGGATAAGGGACAGATGAACACTGAAGCTTTCTTT. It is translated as CASSLDKGQMNTEAFF.

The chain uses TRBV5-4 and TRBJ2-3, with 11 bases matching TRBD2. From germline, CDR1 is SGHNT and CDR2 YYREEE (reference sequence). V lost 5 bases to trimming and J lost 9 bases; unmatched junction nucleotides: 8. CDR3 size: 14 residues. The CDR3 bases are TGTGCCAGCAGTTCCACTAGCGGGGGACGGACGCAGTATTTT. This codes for CASSSTSGGRTQYF. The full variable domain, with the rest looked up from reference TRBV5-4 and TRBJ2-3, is ETGVTQSPTHLIKTRGQQVTLRCSSQSGHNTVSWYQQALGQGPQFIFQYYREEENGRGNFPPRFSGLQFPNYSSELNVNALELDDSALYLCASSSTSGGRTQYFGPGTRLTVL.

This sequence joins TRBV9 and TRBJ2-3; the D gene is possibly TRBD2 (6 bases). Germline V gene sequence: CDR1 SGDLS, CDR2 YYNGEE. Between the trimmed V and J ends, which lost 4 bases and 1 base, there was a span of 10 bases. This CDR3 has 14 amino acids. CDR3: CASSSLAGTDTQYF. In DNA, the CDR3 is TGTGCCAGCAGCTCACTAGCTGGCACAGATACGCAGTATTTT.

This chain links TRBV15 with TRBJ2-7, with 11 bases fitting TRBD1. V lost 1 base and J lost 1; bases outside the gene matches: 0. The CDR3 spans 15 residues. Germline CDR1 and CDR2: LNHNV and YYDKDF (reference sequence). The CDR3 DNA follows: TGTGCCACCAGCAGAGGGGACAGGGGGTCCTACGAGCAGTACTTC. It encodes CATSRGDRGSYEQYF. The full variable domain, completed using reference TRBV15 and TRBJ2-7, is DAMVIQNPRYQVTQFGKPVTLSCSQTLNHNVMYWYQQKSSQAPKLLFHYYDKDFNNEADTPDNFQSRRPNTSFCFLDIRSPGLGDTAMYLCATSRGDRGSYEQYFGPGTRLTVT.